The clone carrying this T cell receptor (beta chain) was recorded a few times. Its antigen is undetermined. CDR1 is KGHSH and CDR2 is LQKENI in the germline V gene. This CDR3 is 14 amino acids long. V dropped 6 bases and J dropped 1; count of bases not matched to a gene: 6. Repertoires were generated with immunoSEQ multiplex PCR, while TCRdb's copy carries only in-frame clones and drops some. The sample comprises tens of thousands of clones, 75% to 90% of which are singletons, and over 4.5% rests with the top ten. The data derive from a study of chemoradiotherapy in HPV16-positive cancers. Regarding the study as a whole: In HPV16-positive patients, HPV-responsive T-cell expansion tracked better recurrence-free survival. During treatment, candidate HPV-specific clones and E7-related motifs expanded in tumor.

The sequence derives from a human donor with HPV-associated anogenital cancer. The chain employs TRBV18 and TRBJ2-7, with TRBD1 matching 7 bases. The sample was blood, taken from a patient who underwent chemoradiotherapy. The CDR3 DNA sequence: TGTGCCAGCTCTCCAACACAGGGGTCCTACGAGCAGTACTTC. Residues: CASSPTQGSYEQYF.